This T cell receptor beta chain was profiled in a study of response to subunit inactivated influenza vaccine. General study points: The authors offered the suggestion that each seasonal influenza vaccination recruits few new T cells.

There are a few counts of this clonotype. Antigen unknown. TCRdb re-called the RT-PCR reads through MiXCR, storing one row per CDR3 protein. The sample lists about 520,000 distinct CDR3 sequences, over 25% occurring once. From germline, CDR1 is KGHDR and CDR2 SFDVKD. CDR3 size: 15 residues. The V and J ends lost 1 base and 10 bases, in that order; junction bases with no gene match: 8. The TCR was taken from a man aged 45-65 years who received an inactivated influenza vaccine. The specimen comprised CD4+ T cells sorted from PBMCs, sampled 5 days after vaccination. J is TRBJ2-1 and V is TRBV24-1; TRBD2 matches at 8 bases. In DNA form, the CDR3 reads TGTGCCACCAGTGATTTTGGCGGGGGGCGACCAGAGCAGTTCTTC. Its protein is CATSDFGGGRPEQFF.